These T cell receptor beta chains were read from a single sample in a study of blood T cell repertoires in COVID-19. The table came from immunoSEQ multiplex PCR; TCRdb's copy has only in-frame clones and leaves some out. The table has roughly 18,000 clones, 82% seen once. Sequencing was carried out using peripheral blood. The receptors here all came from a human donor in a cohort sampled during active COVID-19. Both conserved end residues are part of each CDR3. D genes are given only for firm matches. A clone size is listed for some rows: how often the clone was seen (once, few, many), or a class if it is expanded.

>TRBJ2-1|.|TRBD2|TRBV2
TGTGCCAGCAGTGTAAGCGGGAACTCCTACAATGAGCAGTTCTTC
CASSVSGNSYNEQFF
>TRBJ2-1|few|TRBD1|TRBV18
TGTGCCAGCTCACGGGACAGCCAATACAATGAGCAGTTCTTC
CASSRDSQYNEQFF
>TRBJ2-1|.|TRBD2|TRBV9
TGTGCCAGCAGCATCCTCAGCGGGAAGGGCAATGAGCAGTTCTTC
CASSILSGKGNEQFF
>TRBJ2-2|.|.|TRBV24-1
TGTGCCACCAGTGGGTTGGAGGGAACGACTCCTCCGAACACCGGGGAGCTGTTTTTT
CATSGLEGTTPPNTGELFF
>TRBJ2-7|.|TRBD1|TRBV5-4
TGTGCCAGCAGCCAAACAGGGGGCGACGAGCAGTACTTC
CASSQTGGDEQYF
>TRBJ1-3|once|TRBD1|TRBV11-2
TGTGCCAGCCGCATGCCACAGGGGTACACCATATATTTT
CASRMPQGYTIYF
>TRBJ2-3|.|TRBD1|TRBV4-2
TGTGCCAGCAGCCAAGCAGGGGGTGGGGCGGATACGCAGTATTTT
CASSQAGGGADTQYF
>TRBJ2-7|.|TRBD1|TRBV7-9
TGTGCCAGCAGCTTAACAGGACAGGGGTCCTACGAGCAGTACTTC
CASSLTGQGSYEQYF
>TRBJ2-1|once|.|TRBV7-9
TGTGCCAGCAGCTTGGGGGCCGGCGGACTTGCCAATGAGCAGTTCTTC
CASSLGAGGLANEQFF
>TRBJ1-5|medium-sized|.|TRBV6-4
TGTGCCAGCAGTGCAGGGGACAATCAGCCCCAGCATTTT
CASSAGDNQPQHF
>TRBJ1-1|.|.|TRBV3-1/TRBV3-2
TGTGCCAGCAGCCGGAGAGGACACGAAGCTTTCTTT
CASSRRGHEAFF
>TRBJ2-2|.|.|TRBV7-6
TGTGCCAGCAGCTTAGGTGGCCAGGCGAACACCGGGGAGCTGTTTTTT
CASSLGGQANTGELFF
>TRBJ2-2|.|TRBD2|TRBV7-6
TGTGCCAGCAGCTTGGTACTAGCGGGAGGGCCAAACACCGGGGAGCTGTTTTTT
CASSLVLAGGPNTGELFF
>TRBJ2-1|.|.|TRBV6-4
TGTGCCAGCAGTGAGGGGGCACAGAATGAGCAGTTCTTC
CASSEGAQNEQFF
>TRBJ2-3|.|TRBD2|TRBV19
TGTGCCAGTCGGATATTAGCGGGGCCCGGCACAGATACGCAGTATTTT
CASRILAGPGTDTQYF
>TRBJ2-5|.|TRBD1|TRBV7-9
TGTGCCAGCAGCCTAATGACAGGGTTTGTGGAGACCCAGTACTTC
CASSLMTGFVETQYF
>TRBJ2-7|.|.|TRBV6-1
TGTGCCAGCAGTGAACAGGCCACACCTCCCTACGAGCAGTACTTC
CASSEQATPPYEQYF
>TRBJ2-1|.|.|TRBV21-1
TGTGCCAGCAGCAGGGATTTGAGGGCCAATGAGCAGTTCTTC
CASSRDLRANEQFF
>TRBJ2-2|.|TRBD2|TRBV28
TGTGCCAGCAGTTCCCCGGGGGGTCCCGGGGAGCTGTTTTTT
CASSSPGGPGELFF